This passage covers 17 T cell receptor beta chains from one sample sequenced in a study of T cells in localized non-small cell lung cancer. The table came from immunoSEQ multiplex PCR; TCRdb's copy has only in-frame clones and leaves some out. The data show about 2,800 clones, around 27% seen once. Sequencing was performed on lung tumor tissue, taken before any cancer treatment. The source of these receptors is a female donor older than 55 with stage III lung adenocarcinoma.

This sequence joins TRBV9 and TRBJ2-7; 8 bases map to TRBD1. Germline values: CDR1 SGDLS, CDR2 YYNGEE. After removal of 3 bases from V and 3 bases from J, the junction contained 14 bases not matched to a gene. The CDR3 contains 17 residues. The CDR3, as DNA: TGTGCCAGCAGCGCCGGAGTCTCTCAGGGGGCGAGCTACGAGCAGTACTTC. Translated, it gives CASSAGVSQGASYEQYF.

This clone was observed a few times. The V and J genes are TRBV6-8 and TRBJ1-1; unclear D gene. The V end lost 10 bases, the J end lost 5 bases, and 17 bases lay between the germline ends. The CDR3 length is 13 residues. CDR1 and CDR2 (germline): MNHGY, SAAAGT. The CDR3 protein is CAIGVFSGTEAFF. The CDR3 DNA sequence: TGTGCCATCGGGGTTTTTTCCGGGACTGAAGCTTTCTTT.

This clone was detected only a few times. V is TRBV6-8 and J is TRBJ2-7; 7 bases are shared with TRBD2. The CDR3 extends over 14 amino acids. After removal of 8 bases from V and 3 bases from J, the junction contained 10 bases not matched to a gene. From germline, CDR1 is MNHGY and CDR2 SAAAGT. CDR3 bases: TGTGCCAGCCCGCCGCCGGGGGAGGGCTACGAGCAGTACTTC. Protein product: CASPPPGEGYEQYF.

The chain joins TRBV6-8 to TRBJ2-7; possibly TRBD1 for D (5 bases). Germline lookup yields CDR1 MNHGY and CDR2 SAAAGT. The CDR3 is 13 residues long. Trimming took 2 bases from V and 5 from J, leaving 10 bases between them. The CDR3 region has the DNA TGTGCCAGCAGTTACGGACAACCCAACGAGCAGTACTTC. Protein product: CASSYGQPNEQYF.

This clone was counted only a few times. The chain uses TRBV19 and TRBJ2-5, with D possibly being TRBD2 (7 bases). CDR1 LNHDA and CDR2 SQIVND come from the germline V gene (reference sequence). Trimming took 5 bases from V and 2 from J, leaving 27 bases between them. The CDR3 contains 19 residues. The CDR3 loop reads CASSFLRGAGSPQQETQYF. CDR3 nucleotides: TGTGCCAGTAGTTTCCTTCGGGGGGCAGGCTCTCCACAACAAGAGACCCAGTACTTC.

The chain recombines TRBV6-8 with TRBJ2-7; 12 positions match TRBD2. Germline V gives CDR1 MNHGY, CDR2 SAAAGT. The ends lost 6 bases at V and 0 bases at J; junction bases unmatched: 3. The CDR3 length is 15 residues. CDR3 in amino acids: CASRVLAGGSYEQYF. DNA of the CDR3: TGTGCCAGCAGGGTACTAGCGGGAGGCTCCTACGAGCAGTACTTC.

V gene TRBV1 combines with J gene TRBJ2-5; TRBD2 is the table's D call, not checked against the DNA. TRBV1 is a listed pseudogene. CDR3 size: 14 residues. CDR3 sequence: CASSPREIQETQYF. CDR3 sequence (DNA): TGCGCCAGCAGCCCCCGGGAAATCCAAGAGACCCAGTACTTC.

This chain links TRBV5-1 with TRBJ2-3; 7 bases agree with TRBD1. CDR1 SGHRS and CDR2 YFSETQ come from the germline V gene. The CDR3 is 15 residues long. Trimming took 4 bases from V and 1 from J; bases not matched to a gene: 6. Here the CDR3 DNA reads TGCGCCAGCAGCCCAGAGGGGGCTCGCACAGATACGCAGTATTTT. Translation gives CASSPEGARTDTQYF.

The chain uses TRBV5-1 and TRBJ1-2, with 8 bases fitting TRBD1. The V and J ends lost 4 bases and 4 bases, in that order; junction bases with no gene match: 9. The germline CDR1 and CDR2 sequences are SGHRS and YFSETQ. The CDR3 covers 15 residues. CDR3 nucleotide sequence: TGCGCCAGCAGCCAGGTAGGGACAGGACCCTATGGCTACACCTTC. Translated: CASSQVGTGPYGYTF.

V and J are TRBV15 and TRBJ2-7; 7 nucleotides line up with TRBD2. CDR1 is LNHNV and CDR2 is YYDKDF in the germline V gene (reference sequence). Trimming removed 1 base from V and 3 bases from J; junction bases left unmatched: 9. The CDR3 totals 16 residues. As DNA, the CDR3 is TGTGCCACCAGCAGAGGTGTTTCGGGGGGAAACTACGAGCAGTACTTC. Its protein product is CATSRGVSGGNYEQYF.

This clone was detected a few times. The chain uses TRBV29-1 and TRBJ2-3, with unresolved D. V lost 0 bases and J 2 bases, leaving 6 bases between the germline ends. This CDR3 is 13 amino acids long. Per germline, CDR1 SQVTM and CDR2 ANQGSEA. Here the CDR3 DNA reads TGCAGCGTTGAAGAGGCGATCACAGATACGCAGTATTTT. Its translation is CSVEEAITDTQYF.

This clone turned up a few times. The chain has TRBV28 and TRBJ1-3, with TRBD1 as a possible D gene (6 bases). Germline lookup yields CDR1 MDHEN and CDR2 SYDVKM. V lost 3 bases, J lost 4 bases, and 10 bases lay in between. The CDR3 extends over 14 amino acids. The CDR3 protein is CASSFKTGGNTIYF. The CDR3, as DNA: TGTGCCAGCAGTTTTAAAACAGGGGGAAACACCATATATTTT.

This chain uses TRBV15 with TRBJ2-7, with D perhaps matching TRBD2 (6 bases). From germline, CDR1 is LNHNV and CDR2 YYDKDF (reference sequence). V was pared by 0 bases and J by 7 bases, with 13 bases between. The CDR3 is 14 amino acids. The CDR3 coding sequence is TGTGCCACCAGCAGAGATCGGTTTGGGGGGGAGCAGTACTTC. This sequence encodes CATSRDRFGGEQYF. Supplemented by reference TRBV15 and TRBJ2-7, the full variable domain reads DAMVIQNPRYQVTQFGKPVTLSCSQTLNHNVMYWYQQKSSQAPKLLFHYYDKDFNNEADTPDNFQSRRPNTSFCFLDIRSPGLGDTAMYLCATSRDRFGGEQYFGPGTRLTVT.

This clone has a handful of counts. The chain links TRBV6-8 to TRBJ2-2; TRBD2 matches at 12 bases. CDR1 MNHGY and CDR2 SAAAGT come from the germline V gene. Trimming removed 6 bases from V and 1 base from J; junction bases left unmatched: 3. This CDR3 comprises 16 residues. The CDR3 bases are TGTGCCAGCAGACCTAGCGGGAGGGGGAACACCGGGGAGCTGTTTTTT. This translates into CASRPSGRGNTGELFF.

CDR3 residues: CASSSGRSNTGELFF. The CDR3 DNA is TGTGCCAGCAGCTCCGGACGGTCGAACACCGGGGAGCTGTTTTTT. The chain uses TRBV11-3 and TRBJ2-2, with D hard to call. This CDR3 region has 15 residues. The V end lost 4 bases, the J end lost 0 bases, and 9 bases lay between the germline ends. Germline CDR1 reads SGHNT; CDR2 reads YENEEA.

This clone is termed medium-sized. The V call is TRBV6-8, the J call TRBJ1-1, with TRBD1 matching 8 bases. The CDR3 has 15 residues. Trimming took 5 bases from V and 3 from J; bases not matched to a gene: 8. Per the germline V gene, CDR1 is MNHGY and CDR2 is SAAAGT. CDR3 loop: CASSQLTGGDTEAFF. CDR3 nucleotide sequence: TGTGCCAGCAGTCAACTCACAGGGGGTGACACTGAAGCTTTCTTT.

The rearrangement links TRBV11-1 to TRBJ2-5, with a tentative D call TRBD2 (6 bases). Trimming shortened V by 3 bases and J by 5 bases, and 16 bases separated the two germline ends. The CDR3 loop spans 15 amino acids. The germline V gene has CDR1 SGHAT and CDR2 FQDESV (reference sequence). The CDR3 is CASSLARRDGETQYF. In nucleotides, the CDR3 is TGTGCCAGCAGCTTGGCCAGGAGGGACGGGGAGACCCAGTACTTC.